This T cell receptor (beta chain) was retrieved from a study of blood T cell repertoires in COVID-19. At the level of the study: The study drew acute and convalescent COVID-19 samples from the United States, Italy and Spain. PBMCs, B-cell-depleted T cells, or T cells were the source of the cDNA or gDNA that made up the material.

Under the authors' procedure: Scientists estimated how many nucleated cells there were by amplifying reference gene primers. Assay: immunoSEQ multiplex PCR; the TCRdb copy retains only in-frame clones and omits some. V, J and clone size are those of that table, while D and trimming were read from the DNA. The sample contains 200,000 to 300,000 clones, roughly 80% of which appear only once. Trimming stripped 3 bases from V and 8 bases from J, with 22 bases between. Germline CDR1 is KGHDR and CDR2 is SFDVKD. The CDR3 covers 16 residues. This clone was counted only a few times. Each participant's cohort was designated according to participant-reported clinical history.

The TCR sequence derives from a woman aged 40 to 55 who had been exposed to COVID-19. This chain uses TRBV24-1 with TRBJ2-7; perhaps TRBD2 as D (5 bases). Input material: PBMCs or T cells enriched from blood (not recorded which). This chain's CDR3 is CATSDRPGVLGLQQYF. The CDR3 nucleotides read TGTGCCACCAGTGATCGACCCGGGGTATTGGGGTTACAGCAGTACTTC.